Listed here are 15 T cell receptor beta chains from one sample, sequenced in a study of a mutant IDH1 vaccine in newly diagnosed glioma. The repertoire was sequenced with immunoSEQ multiplex PCR; TCRdb's copy has only in-frame clones and lacks some. The table has approximately 92,000 clones, around four fifths seen once. Time point denoted: baseline, week 1 (first vaccination visit). The sample's treatment: pre-vaccination baseline after standard-of-care therapy. Sequenced here: PBMCs, sampled from a glioma patient treated with radiotherapy, temozolomide or both. The receptors derive from a man in his forties with glioma.

The gene calls are TRBV6-1 and TRBJ2-1; no clear D gene. CDR1 is MNHNS and CDR2 is SASEGT in the germline V gene. The V end was cut by 11 bases, the J end by 4 bases, with 9 bases between. The CDR3 has 11 residues. CDR3 sequence (DNA): TGTGCCGCCACTAATTACAATGAGCAGTTCTTC. This translates into CAATNYNEQFF.

The chain employs TRBV4-1 and TRBJ1-1; 9 bases are a match to TRBD1. J gave up 5 bases and V 4 bases, and 8 bases lay outside the gene matches. The germline V gene encodes CDR1 MGHRA and CDR2 YSYEKL. This CDR3 is built from 15 residues. CDR3 nucleotide sequence: TGCGCCAGCAGCCCACTACAGGGGGCGGTGACTGAAGCTTTCTTT. It translates to CASSPLQGAVTEAFF.

This clone is a singleton in its sample. The chain joins TRBV14 to TRBJ2-5; D ambiguous. V was shortened by 0 bases and J by 4 bases, with 9 bases between the two germline ends. The CDR3 covers 14 residues. Germline V lookup: CDR1 SGHDN, CDR2 FVKESK. The CDR3: CASSQDRRGETQYF. The CDR3 bases are TGTGCCAGCAGCCAAGATCGAAGAGGAGAGACCCAGTACTTC.

This clone was picked up one time. CDR3 nucleotides: TGTGCCAGCAGCCTTCTCAAGAACAGGGGAGAGACCCAGTACTTC. Translated: CASSLLKNRGETQYF. This rearrangement joins TRBV27 to TRBJ2-5; 7 nucleotides agree with TRBD1. V gave up 6 bases and J gave up 4 bases; unmatched junction bases: 11. The CDR3 has 15 residues. CDR1 is MNHEY and CDR2 is SMNVEV in the germline V gene (reference sequence).

DNA for the CDR3: TGCGCCAGCAGCCGGGACAGTGTTCAAGAGACCCAGTACTTC. This gives the protein CASSRDSVQETQYF. The rearrangement links TRBV5-1 to TRBJ2-5, with 7 bases aligning to TRBD1. The V segment lost 4 bases and the J segment 2 bases; nucleotides outside the gene matches: 5. The CDR3 runs to 14 residues. Germline lookup yields CDR1 SGHRS and CDR2 YFSETQ. Full variable domain (rest looked up from reference TRBV5-1 and TRBJ2-5): KAGVTQTPRYLIKTRGQQVTLSCSPISGHRSVSWYQQTPGQGLQFLFEYFSETQRNKGNFPGRFSGRQFSNSRSEMNVSTLELGDSALYLCASSRDSVQETQYFGPGTRLLVL.

The chain is built from TRBV30 and TRBJ1-2; D call uncertain. Trimming left V 0 bases short and J 8 bases short, with 13 bases between. The CDR3 runs to 13 residues. The germline gives CDR1 GTSNPN, CDR2 SVGIG (reference sequence). DNA of the CDR3: TGTGCCTGGAGTGTAGCGGCCGCTCGGGGCTACACCTTC. Residues: CAWSVAAARGYTF.

CDR3 region: CASSLRPSGDQETQYF. The CDR3 region has the DNA TGCGCCAGCAGCTTGCGCCCTAGCGGGGACCAAGAGACCCAGTACTTC. J is TRBJ2-5 and V is TRBV5-1, with TRBD2 matching over 9 bases. Germline values: CDR1 SGHRS, CDR2 YFSETQ. The V and J ends lost 1 base and 0 bases, in that order; junction bases with no gene match: 4. This CDR3 is built from 16 residues. Together with reference TRBV5-1 and TRBJ2-5, the CDR3 gives the full variable domain: KAGVTQTPRYLIKTRGQQVTLSCSPISGHRSVSWYQQTPGQGLQFLFEYFSETQRNKGNFPGRFSGRQFSNSRSEMNVSTLELGDSALYLCASSLRPSGDQETQYFGPGTRLLVL.

This clone was picked up one time. The rearrangement joins TRBV5-1 to TRBJ1-6; the D is unclear. V lost 1 base and J lost 8, with 13 bases in between. The CDR3 covers 15 residues. Germline V CDR1 and CDR2: SGHRS, YFSETQ. The CDR3 DNA sequence: TGCGCCAGCAGCTTGTCCCTTTTTCCAGATTCACCCCTCCACTTT. Protein product: CASSLSLFPDSPLHF. The full variable domain, completed using reference TRBV5-1 and TRBJ1-6, is KAGVTQTPRYLIKTRGQQVTLSCSPISGHRSVSWYQQTPGQGLQFLFEYFSETQRNKGNFPGRFSGRQFSNSRSEMNVSTLELGDSALYLCASSLSLFPDSPLHFGNGTRLTVT.

V and J are TRBV7-2 and TRBJ2-5; D uncertain. CDR1 SGHTA and CDR2 FQGNSA come from the germline V gene. With 7 bases removed from V and 5 bases from J, the gap between germline ends came to 11 bases. CDR3 length: 12 residues. The CDR3 region is CASNLHLETQYF. The DNA of the CDR3 is TGTGCCAGCAACCTACATCTTGAGACCCAGTACTTC. Full variable domain (outside the CDR3, taken from reference TRBV7-2 and TRBJ2-5): GAGVSQSPSNKVTEKGKDVELRCDPISGHTALYWYRQSLGQGLEFLIYFQGNSAPDKSGLPSDRFSAERTGGSVSTLTIQRTQQEDSAVYLCASNLHLETQYFGPGTRLLVL.

This clone was seen just once. The gene calls are TRBV11-3 and TRBJ1-1; tentatively, D is TRBD1 (5 bases). CDR1 SGHNT and CDR2 YENEEA come from the germline V gene. The V gene lost 2 bases and the J gene lost 1 base, with 8 bases spanning the gap. The CDR3 consists of 14 residues. The CDR3 region is CASSLQGKNTEAFF. The CDR3 DNA reads as TGTGCCAGCAGCTTACAGGGAAAGAACACTGAAGCTTTCTTT. Based on the CDR3 plus reference TRBV11-3 and TRBJ1-1, the full variable domain is EAGVVQSPRYKIIEKKQPVAFWCNPISGHNTLYWYLQNLGQGPELLIRYENEEAVDDSQLPKDRFSAERLKGVDSTLKIQPAELGDSAVYLCASSLQGKNTEAFFGQGTRLTVV.

The chain has TRBV5-1 and TRBJ2-2; 7 nucleotides line up with TRBD1. This CDR3 has 15 residues. Germline CDR1 reads SGHRS; CDR2 reads YFSETQ. Germline trimming cut 2 bases from V and 6 bases from J; bases unmatched to any gene: 7. CDR3 region: CASSFRQGDAGELFF. Written as DNA, the CDR3 is TGCGCCAGCAGCTTTAGACAGGGTGATGCCGGGGAGCTGTTTTTT.

This clone turned up a few times. The V gene is TRBV19, the J gene TRBJ1-4, with D unclear. The CDR3 has 15 residues. Germline V gives CDR1 LNHDA, CDR2 SQIVND (reference sequence). V lost 3 bases and J lost 8, with 16 bases in between. CDR3 coding DNA: TGTGCCAGTAGTATCCCTGCCGCAACGGGGGAAAAACTGTTTTTT. Protein product: CASSIPAATGEKLFF.

The genes are TRBV6-5 and TRBJ2-7; D is perhaps TRBD1 (6 bases). The CDR3 is made up of 13 amino acids. V was shortened by 4 bases and J by 2 bases, with 9 bases between the two germline ends. Looked up from germline, CDR1 is MNHEY and CDR2 is SVGAGI. The CDR3 here is CASSFHRAYEQYF. CDR3 coding DNA: TGTGCCAGCAGTTTCCACAGGGCCTACGAGCAGTACTTC.

This clone came up a few times. Here the CDR3 reads CASGSWAFF. The CDR3 region has the DNA TGTGCCAGCGGGTCGTGGGCTTTCTTT. The chain combines TRBV7-8 with TRBJ1-1; D gene unclear. V was clipped by 8 bases and J by 11 bases, with 9 bases between them. Germline values: CDR1 SGHVS, CDR2 FQNEAQ. This CDR3 has 9 residues. Drawing the rest from reference TRBV7-8 and TRBJ1-1, the complete variable domain is GAGVSQSPRYKVAKRGQDVALRCDPISGHVSLFWYQQALGQGPEFLTYFQNEAQLDKSGLPSDRFFAERPEGSVSTLKIQRTQQEDSAVYLCASGSWAFFGQGTRLTVV.

The CDR3: CASSLQGGVSTEAFF. CDR3 DNA sequence: TGTGCCAGCTCACTCCAGGGAGGGGTCTCCACTGAAGCTTTCTTT. This chain connects TRBV18 to TRBJ1-1, with a weak D call TRBD1 (5 bases). The V and J ends lost 4 bases and 4 bases respectively, with 16 bases between them. From germline, CDR1 is KGHSH and CDR2 LQKENI. There are 15 residues in the CDR3. Variable domain in full (rest from reference TRBV18 and TRBJ1-1): NAGVMQNPRHLVRRRGQEARLRCSPMKGHSHVYWYRQLPEEGLKFMVYLQKENIIDESGMPKERFSAEFPKEGPSILRIQQVVRGDSAAYFCASSLQGGVSTEAFFGQGTRLTVV.